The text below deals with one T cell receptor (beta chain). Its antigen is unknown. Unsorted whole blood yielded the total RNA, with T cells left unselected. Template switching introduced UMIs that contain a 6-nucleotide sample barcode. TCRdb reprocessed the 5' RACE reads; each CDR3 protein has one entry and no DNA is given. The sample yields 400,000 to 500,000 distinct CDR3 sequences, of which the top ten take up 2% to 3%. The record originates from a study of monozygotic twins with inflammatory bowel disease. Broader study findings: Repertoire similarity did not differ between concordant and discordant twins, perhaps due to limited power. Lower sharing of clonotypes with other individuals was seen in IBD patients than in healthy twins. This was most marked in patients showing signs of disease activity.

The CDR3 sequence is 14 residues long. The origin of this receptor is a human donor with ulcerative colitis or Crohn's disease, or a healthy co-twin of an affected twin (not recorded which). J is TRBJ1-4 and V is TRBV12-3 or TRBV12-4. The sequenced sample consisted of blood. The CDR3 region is CASSIGFSNEKLFF.